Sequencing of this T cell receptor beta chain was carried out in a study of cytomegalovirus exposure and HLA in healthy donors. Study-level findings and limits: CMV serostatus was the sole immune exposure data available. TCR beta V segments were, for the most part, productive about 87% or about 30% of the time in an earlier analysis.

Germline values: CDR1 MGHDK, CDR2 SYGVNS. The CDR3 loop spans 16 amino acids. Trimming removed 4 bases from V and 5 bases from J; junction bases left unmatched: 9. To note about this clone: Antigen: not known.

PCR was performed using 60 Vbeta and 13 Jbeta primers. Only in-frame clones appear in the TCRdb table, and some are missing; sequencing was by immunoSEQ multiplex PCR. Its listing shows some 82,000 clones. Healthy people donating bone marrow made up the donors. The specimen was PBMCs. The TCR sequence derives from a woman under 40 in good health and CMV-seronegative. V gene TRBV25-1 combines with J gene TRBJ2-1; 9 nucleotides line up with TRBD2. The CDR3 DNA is TGTGCCAGCAGTGGTTCAGCGGGGGGCCCCCACAATGAGCAGTTCTTC. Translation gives CASSGSAGGPHNEQFF.